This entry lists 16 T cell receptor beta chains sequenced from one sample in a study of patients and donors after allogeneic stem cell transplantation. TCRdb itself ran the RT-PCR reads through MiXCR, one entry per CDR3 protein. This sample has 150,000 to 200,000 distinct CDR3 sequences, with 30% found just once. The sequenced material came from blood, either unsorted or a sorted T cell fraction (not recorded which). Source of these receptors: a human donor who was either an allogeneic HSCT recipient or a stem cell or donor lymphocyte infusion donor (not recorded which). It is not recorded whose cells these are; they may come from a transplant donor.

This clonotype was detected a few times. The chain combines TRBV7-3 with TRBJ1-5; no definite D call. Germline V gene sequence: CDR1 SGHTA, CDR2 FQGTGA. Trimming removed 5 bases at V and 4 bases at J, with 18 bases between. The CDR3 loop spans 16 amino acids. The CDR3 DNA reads TGTGCCAGCAGCCCGAACAGTTGGCTCCGGAATCAGCCCCAGCATTTT. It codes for CASSPNSWLRNQPQHF.

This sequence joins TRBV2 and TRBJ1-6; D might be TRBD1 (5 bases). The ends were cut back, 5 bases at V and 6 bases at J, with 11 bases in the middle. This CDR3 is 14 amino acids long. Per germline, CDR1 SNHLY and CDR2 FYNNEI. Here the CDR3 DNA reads TGTGCCAGCAGTCTCCGGGACCGTAATTCACCCCTCCACTTT. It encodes CASSLRDRNSPLHF. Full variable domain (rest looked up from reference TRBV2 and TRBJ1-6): EPEVTQTPSHQVTQMGQEVILRCVPISNHLYFYWYRQILGQKVEFLVSFYNNEISEKSEIFDDQFSVERPDGSNFTLKIRSTKLEDSAMYFCASSLRDRNSPLHFGNGTRLTVT.

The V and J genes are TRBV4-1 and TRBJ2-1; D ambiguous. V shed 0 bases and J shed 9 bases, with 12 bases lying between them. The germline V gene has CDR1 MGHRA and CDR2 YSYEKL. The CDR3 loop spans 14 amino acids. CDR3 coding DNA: TGCGCCAGCAGCCAAGAAAGAGAGGACCCTGAGCAGTTCTTC. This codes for CASSQEREDPEQFF.

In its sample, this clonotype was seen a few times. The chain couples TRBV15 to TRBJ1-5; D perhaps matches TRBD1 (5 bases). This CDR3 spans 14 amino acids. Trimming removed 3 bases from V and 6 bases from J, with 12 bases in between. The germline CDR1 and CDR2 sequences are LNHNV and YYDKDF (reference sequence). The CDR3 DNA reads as TGTGCCACCAGCAGTTCAGGGATGGGTCAGCCCCAGCATTTT. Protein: CATSSSGMGQPQHF.

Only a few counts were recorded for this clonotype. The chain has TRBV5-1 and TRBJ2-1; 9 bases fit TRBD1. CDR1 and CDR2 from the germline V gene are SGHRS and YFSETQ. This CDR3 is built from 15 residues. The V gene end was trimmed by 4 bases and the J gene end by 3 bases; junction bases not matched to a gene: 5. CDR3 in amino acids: CASSLDRGIYNEQFF. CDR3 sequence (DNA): TGCGCCAGCAGCCTGGACAGGGGTATCTACAATGAGCAGTTCTTC. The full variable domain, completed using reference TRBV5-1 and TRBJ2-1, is KAGVTQTPRYLIKTRGQQVTLSCSPISGHRSVSWYQQTPGQGLQFLFEYFSETQRNKGNFPGRFSGRQFSNSRSEMNVSTLELGDSALYLCASSLDRGIYNEQFFGPGTRLTVL.

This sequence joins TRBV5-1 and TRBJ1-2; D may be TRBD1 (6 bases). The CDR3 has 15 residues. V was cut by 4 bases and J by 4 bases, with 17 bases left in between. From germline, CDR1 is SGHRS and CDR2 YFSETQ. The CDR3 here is CASSQHRAPGYGYTF. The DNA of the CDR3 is TGCGCCAGCAGCCAGCACAGGGCTCCAGGCTATGGCTACACCTTC.

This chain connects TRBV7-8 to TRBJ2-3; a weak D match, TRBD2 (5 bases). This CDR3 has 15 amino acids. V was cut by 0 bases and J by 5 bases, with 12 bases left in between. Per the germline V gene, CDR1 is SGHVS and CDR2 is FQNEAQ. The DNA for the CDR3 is TGTGCCAGCAGCTTAGCGGGAGTCCGCGGAGATACGCAGTATTTT. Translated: CASSLAGVRGDTQYF. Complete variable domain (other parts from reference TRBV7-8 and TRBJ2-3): GAGVSQSPRYKVAKRGQDVALRCDPISGHVSLFWYQQALGQGPEFLTYFQNEAQLDKSGLPSDRFFAERPEGSVSTLKIQRTQQEDSAVYLCASSLAGVRGDTQYFGPGTRLTVL.

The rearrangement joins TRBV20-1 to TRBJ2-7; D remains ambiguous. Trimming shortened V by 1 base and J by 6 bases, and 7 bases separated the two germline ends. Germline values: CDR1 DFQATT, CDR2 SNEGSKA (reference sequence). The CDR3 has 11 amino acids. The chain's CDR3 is CSARASREQYF. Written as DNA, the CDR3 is TGCAGTGCTAGAGCGAGTCGCGAGCAGTACTTC.

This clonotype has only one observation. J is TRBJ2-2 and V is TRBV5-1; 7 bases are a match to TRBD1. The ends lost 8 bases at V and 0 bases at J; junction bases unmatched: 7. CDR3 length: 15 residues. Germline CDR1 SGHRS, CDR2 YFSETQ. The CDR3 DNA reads TGCGCCAGTGGTACACAGGGGTCGAACACCGGGGAGCTGTTTTTT. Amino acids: CASGTQGSNTGELFF.

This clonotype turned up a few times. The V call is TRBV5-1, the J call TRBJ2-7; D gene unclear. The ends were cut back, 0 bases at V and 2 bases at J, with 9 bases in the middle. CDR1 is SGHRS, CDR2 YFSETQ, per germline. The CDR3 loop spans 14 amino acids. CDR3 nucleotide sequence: TGCGCCAGCAGCTTGGAAAGGCCGACCTACGAGCAGTACTTC. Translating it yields CASSLERPTYEQYF.

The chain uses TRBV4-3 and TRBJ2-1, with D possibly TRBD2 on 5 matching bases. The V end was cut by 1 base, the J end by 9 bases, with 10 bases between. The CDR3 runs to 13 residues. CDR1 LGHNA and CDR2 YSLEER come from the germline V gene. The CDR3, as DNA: TGCGCCAGCAGCCAAGCGGGATATCTTGAGCAGTTCTTC. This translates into CASSQAGYLEQFF.

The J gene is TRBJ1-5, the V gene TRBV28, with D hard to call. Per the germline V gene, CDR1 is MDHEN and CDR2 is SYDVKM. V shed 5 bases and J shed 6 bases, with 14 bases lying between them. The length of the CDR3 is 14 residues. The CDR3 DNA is TGTGCCAGCAGTCCTGCAATACACGGTCAGCCCCAGCATTTT. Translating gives CASSPAIHGQPQHF.

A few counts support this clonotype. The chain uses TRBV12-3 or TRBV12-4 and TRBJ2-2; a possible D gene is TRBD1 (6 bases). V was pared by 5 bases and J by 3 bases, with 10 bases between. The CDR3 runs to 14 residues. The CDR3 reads CASSRTAYTGELFF. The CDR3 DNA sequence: TGTGCCAGCAGTCGGACAGCGTACACCGGGGAGCTGTTTTTT.

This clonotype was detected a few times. CDR3 sequence (DNA): TGTGCCAGCAGTTACTCTGACAGGGGTTGGGAAAAACTGTTTTTT. Translation: CASSYSDRGWEKLFF. The V and J genes are TRBV6-5 and TRBJ1-4; TRBD1 matches at 8 bases. CDR1 and CDR2 (germline): MNHEY, SVGAGI. The CDR3 has 15 amino acids. The trim removed 0 bases at V and 8 bases at J, leaving 5 bases unmatched.

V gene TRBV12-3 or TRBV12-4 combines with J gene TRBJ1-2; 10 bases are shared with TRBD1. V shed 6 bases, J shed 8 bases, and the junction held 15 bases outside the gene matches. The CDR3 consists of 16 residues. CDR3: CASSPGGQGNRGGYTF. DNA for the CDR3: TGTGCCAGCAGCCCGGGGGGACAGGGGAATAGAGGCGGCTACACCTTC.

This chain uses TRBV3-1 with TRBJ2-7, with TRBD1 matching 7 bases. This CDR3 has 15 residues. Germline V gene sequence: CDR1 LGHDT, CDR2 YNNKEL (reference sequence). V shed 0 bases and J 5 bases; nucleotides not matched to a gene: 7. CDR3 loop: CASSQEGQEWDEQYF. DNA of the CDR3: TGTGCCAGCAGCCAAGAAGGACAGGAATGGGACGAGCAGTACTTC.